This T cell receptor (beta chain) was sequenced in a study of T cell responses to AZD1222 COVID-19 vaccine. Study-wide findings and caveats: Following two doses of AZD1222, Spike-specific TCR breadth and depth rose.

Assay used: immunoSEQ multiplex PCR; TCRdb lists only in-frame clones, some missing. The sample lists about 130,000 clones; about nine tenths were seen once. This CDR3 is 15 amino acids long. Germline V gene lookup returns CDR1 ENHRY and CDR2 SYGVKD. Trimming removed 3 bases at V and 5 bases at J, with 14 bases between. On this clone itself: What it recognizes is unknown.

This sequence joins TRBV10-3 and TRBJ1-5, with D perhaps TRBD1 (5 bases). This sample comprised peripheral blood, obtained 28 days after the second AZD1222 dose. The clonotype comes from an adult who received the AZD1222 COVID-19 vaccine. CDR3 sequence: CAISDWGTAHQPQHF. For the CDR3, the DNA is TGTGCCATCAGTGATTGGGGGACCGCCCATCAGCCCCAGCATTTT.